Below, one T cell receptor (beta chain) is given with its context. Its antigen has not been determined. The data derive from a study of CXCR3-negative and CXCR3-positive naive CD8 T cells (dated by TCRdb to about 2019). Background for the entire study: In total, roughly 140 million TRB reads were obtained, which works out to roughly 1.5 +/- 0.3 million reads per library. Data from roughly twelve donors, pooled across two independent experiments, went into the diversity and physicochemical repertoire analyses. Naive subsets from five or six donors and memory cells from 3 donors were included in the TRBV-TRBJ cluster analysis.

Each CD8+ T cell subset was flow-sorted in triplicate, and 300,000 or so cells per subset were placed directly into RLT lysis buffer. Peripheral blood mononuclear cells were isolated from buffy coats using standard density gradient centrifugation. Total RNA was extracted from sorted cells with an RNeasy Mini Kit. Instrument on record: NextSeq 550. The Human TCR Profiling Kit (MiLaboratory) was used to prepare UMI-labeled 5' RACE TRB cDNA libraries. cDNA synthesis used the entire amount of extracted RNA, and PCR amplification then used the entire amount of cDNA produced. Libraries were prepared in parallel using an identical number of PCR cycles. The original methods were these. With a minimum of two reads required per UMI, MIGEC and MiXCR pulled out about 50,000 +/- 10,000 unique UMI-labeled TRB cDNA molecules from each library. Each library averaged about 40,000 +/- 10,000 functional in-frame TRB CDR3 nucleotide clonotypes without stop codons. After downsampling to 5000 UMI-labeled TRB molecules per sample, diversity metrics such as normalized Shannon-Wiener and Chao1 were calculated in VDJtools. VDJtools was used to calculate clonotype-size-weighted physicochemical properties of the central five CDR3 residues, namely interaction energy, strength, volume and Kidera factor 4. TCRdb reanalyzed the reads, keeping one entry per CDR3 protein sequence and omitting DNA. None of the V and J calls come from the authors' own analysis; TCRdb made them. The sample table on file contains approximately 53,000 distinct CDR3 sequences. Of the sample, 23% is held by the ten largest clones.

The CDR3 contains 12 residues, cysteine and phenylalanine counted. No DNA has been recorded. Summary of the overall study and its limitations: Because CXCR3 expression was partially decreased after cryopreservation, freshly isolated PBMCs were used for most assays. Both naive subsets had comparably high repertoire diversity, while memory CD8+ T cells had much lower repertoire diversity. Because surface CD5, which has been linked to self-reactivity in mice, was comparable between naive subsets, TCR interaction strength was also inferred from TRB CDR3 physicochemical properties. Similar TRBV-TRBJ usage was shown by naive CXCR3-negative and CXCR3-positive cells from the same donor, whereas distinct patterns were shown by memory cells.

Specimen: memory CD8+ T cells from blood. The cell subset or site label corresponds to: conventional CD8+ memory T cells (TMEM), sorted as controls. The receptor was isolated from a human donor in good health. Some clones in this sample may be carry-over from other donors' samples. The chain is made from TRBV12-3 or TRBV12-4 and TRBJ2-1; absent DNA, TCRdb's TRBD1 call cannot be checked. CDR3 region: CASSSGGNEQFF.